The 7 T cell receptor beta chains given below trace back to one sample, sequenced in a study of blood T cells in healthy people across ages. PCR was performed a second time for 7 to 11 cycles using a sample-barcoded 5' primer and a J-beta primer mix. TCRdb used MiXCR to reprocess the 5' RACE reads, holding one entry per CDR3 protein. The top ten hold around 25% of the sample, which has 600,000 or so distinct CDR3 sequences, less than 60% seen once. Specimen: blood. All receptors come from a man aged 80 or over in good health.

This clonotype showed up many times. The rearrangement uses TRBV7-9 and TRBJ2-1, with 8 bases fitting TRBD2. V was pared by 5 bases and J by 5 bases, with 5 bases of the junction left unmatched. CDR3 size: 14 residues. Germline V gene data show CDR1 as SEHNR and CDR2 as FQNEAQ (reference sequence). The CDR3 bases are TGTGCCAGCAGCCTCGGACTAGCAGACAATGAGCAGTTCTTC. This encodes CASSLGLADNEQFF.

The chain combines TRBV3-1 with TRBJ2-3; the match to TRBD1 covers 11 bases. The germline V gene has CDR1 LGHDT and CDR2 YNNKEL (reference sequence). V lost 0 bases, J lost 0 bases, and 8 bases stayed unmatched. The CDR3 runs to 19 residues. The CDR3 DNA is TGTGCCAGCAGCCAAGAGGGGACAGGGGGGATGGGGAGCACAGATACGCAGTATTTT. Translation: CASSQEGTGGMGSTDTQYF.

Regarding this clonotype: One end of the junction varies from germline; a read error may be responsible. The rearrangement uses TRBV29-1 and TRBJ1-2, with D uncertain. Per germline, CDR1 SQVTM and CDR2 ANQGSEA. The CDR3 totals 12 residues. The CDR3 sequence is CSVDSVNHGYTF. Here the CDR3 DNA reads TGCAGCGTTGATTCGGTTAACCATGGCTACACCTTC.

This clonotype was recorded at least ten times. Here the CDR3 DNA reads TGTGCCAGCAGTTCTAGCGGGAGGGGCAATGAGCAGTTCTTC. Translating gives CASSSSGRGNEQFF. The chain uses TRBV6-5 and TRBJ2-1, with 12 bases aligning to TRBD2. The J segment lost 6 bases and the V segment lost 4 bases, leaving 1 base of the junction unmatched. The CDR3 has 14 amino acids. Germline V gene data show CDR1 as MNHEY and CDR2 as SVGAGI.

This chain connects TRBV4-1 to TRBJ2-2; unclear D gene. The CDR3 length is 15 residues. V lost 0 bases and J 5 bases, leaving 10 bases between the germline ends. CDR1 and CDR2 (germline): MGHRA, YSYEKL. The chain's CDR3 is CASSQDVSRTGELFF. Here the CDR3 DNA reads TGCGCCAGCAGCCAAGATGTTTCGAGGACCGGGGAGCTGTTTTTT.

The chain employs TRBV7-2 and TRBJ1-5; the match to TRBD1 covers 7 bases. This CDR3 contains 16 residues. The V segment lost 4 bases and the J segment 0 bases; nucleotides outside the gene matches: 6. Germline V gives CDR1 SGHTA, CDR2 FQGNSA. CDR3 loop: CASSWTGVGSNQPQHF. In nucleotides, the CDR3 is TGTGCCAGCAGCTGGACAGGCGTCGGTAGCAATCAGCCCCAGCATTTT.

This clonotype was picked up many times. The V and J genes are TRBV6-5 and TRBJ2-6; TRBD2 is a possible D gene (6 bases). CDR3 length: 14 amino acids. Germline V lookup: CDR1 MNHEY, CDR2 SVGAGI. V was cut by 4 bases and J by 3 bases, with 7 bases left in between. The CDR3 coding sequence is TGTGCCAGCAGTTCCGGGGGTGGGGCCAACGTCCTGACTTTC. Translating it yields CASSSGGGANVLTF.